What follows are 9 T cell receptor beta chains derived from one specimen sequenced in a study of T cells after yellow fever vaccination. TCRdb reanalysed the 5' RACE reads using MiXCR and keeps one entry per CDR3 protein. The repertoire has fewer than 500,000 distinct CDR3 sequences, roughly 20% of them found once; the top ten carry 15% to 20%. Sample: PBMCs, taken before the yellow fever booster vaccination. The source of these receptors is a man between 18 and 29 years old who received the YFV17D yellow fever vaccine.

This sequence joins TRBV24-1 and TRBJ2-5; D is uncertain. Deletions cut 5 bases from V and 3 bases from J, with 12 bases between. The length of the CDR3 is 14 residues. Germline V gives CDR1 KGHDR, CDR2 SFDVKD. Written as DNA, the CDR3 is TGTGCCACCAGTGCTAGGGTGAAGAAAGAGACCCAGTACTTC. As protein: CATSARVKKETQYF.

This clonotype was counted many times. The chain links TRBV20-1 to TRBJ1-2, with 9 positions matching TRBD1. Trimming at V came to 6 bases and at J to 1 base, leaving 6 bases not matched to a gene. CDR1 and CDR2 from the germline V gene are DFQATT and SNEGSKA (reference sequence). This CDR3 spans 14 amino acids. DNA for the CDR3: TGCAGTGCATTACAGGGGGCGAGTAACTATGGCTACACCTTC. Residues: CSALQGASNYGYTF.

This clonotype was counted only a few times. This chain uses TRBV6-5 with TRBJ2-5, with D possibly TRBD2 on 6 matching bases. The CDR3 totals 13 residues. The ends were cut back, 4 bases at V and 4 bases at J, with 10 bases in the middle. Germline V gives CDR1 MNHEY, CDR2 SVGAGI. The CDR3 nucleotides are TGTGCCAGCAGTTTGGACTATCGAGAGACCCAGTACTTC. Encoded protein: CASSLDYRETQYF.

The chain joins TRBV7-2 to TRBJ2-1, with D maybe TRBD2 (5 bases). Trimming shortened V by 5 bases and J by 8 bases, and 10 bases separated the two germline ends. The length of the CDR3 is 12 residues. Germline loops: CDR1 SGHTA, CDR2 FQGNSA. CDR3 protein: CASSQLGYEQFF. CDR3 DNA: TGTGCCAGCAGCCAACTAGGGTATGAGCAGTTCTTC.

The CDR3 is CASSRRGQRNYGYTF. DNA for the CDR3: TGTGCCAGCAGCAGGCGCGGACAGCGCAACTATGGCTACACCTTC. The chain joins TRBV13 to TRBJ1-2, with D tentatively TRBD1 (6 bases). This CDR3 region has 15 residues. Trimming removed 5 bases from V and 2 bases from J, with 15 bases in between. CDR1 and CDR2 from the germline V gene are PRHDT and FYEKMQ (reference sequence). The complete variable domain, with remaining parts taken from reference TRBV13 and TRBJ1-2, reads AAGVIQSPRHLIKEKRETATLKCYPIPRHDTVYWYQQGPGQDPQFLISFYEKMQSDKGSIPDRFSAQQFSDYHSELNMSSLELGDSALYFCASSRRGQRNYGYTFGSGTRLTVV.

The V gene is TRBV5-4, the J gene TRBJ1-6, with D unclear. The CDR3 totals 15 residues. Trimming pared 0 bases from V and 8 bases from J, leaving 12 bases between. Germline CDR1 is SGHNT and CDR2 is YYREEE (reference sequence). CDR3 loop: CASSLEPLTDSPLHF. CDR3 in DNA: TGTGCCAGCAGCTTGGAGCCCCTCACGGATTCACCCCTCCACTTT.

The DNA of the CDR3 is TGTGCCAGCAGAAATTCCTACGGGGAGACTGAAGCTTTCTTT. Translating it yields CASRNSYGETEAFF. J is TRBJ1-1 and V is TRBV7-9; D is uncertain. From germline, CDR1 is SEHNR and CDR2 FQNEAQ (reference sequence). Trimming cost V 6 bases and J 5 bases, with 16 bases left between them. This CDR3 contains 14 residues.

V is TRBV4-2 and J is TRBJ1-5, with D unclear. The CDR3 covers 13 residues. Looked up from germline, CDR1 is LGHNA and CDR2 is YNFKEQ. The ends were cut back, 1 base at V and 9 bases at J, with 10 bases in the middle. The CDR3 loop reads CASSQAHELPQHF. For the CDR3, the DNA is TGTGCCAGCAGCCAAGCGCATGAGTTGCCCCAGCATTTT.

With regard to this clonotype: A single base is all that separates this from a far larger clone, so a read error is likely. The chain joins TRBV7-8 to TRBJ2-3; weak D call: TRBD2 (5 bases). Trimming left V 6 bases short and J 1 base short, with 8 bases between. The CDR3 runs 13 residues. Germline CDR1 and CDR2: SGHVS and FQNEAQ. CDR3 residues: CASRFGGTDTQYF. The CDR3 coding sequence is TGTGCCAGCAGGTTCGGGGGCACAGATACGCAGTATTTT. Using reference TRBV7-8 and TRBJ2-3 for the parts outside the CDR3, the full variable domain is GAGVSQSPRYKVAKRGQDVALRCDPISGHVSLFWYQQALGQGPEFLTYFQNEAQLDKSGLPSDRFFAERPEGSVSTLKIQRTQQEDSAVYLCASRFGGTDTQYFGPGTRLTVL.